A single sample gave rise to the 18 T cell receptor beta chains below, sequenced in a study of cytomegalovirus exposure and HLA in healthy donors. PCR amplification relied on 60 Vbeta primers (plus 13 Jbeta primers). This table comes from immunoSEQ multiplex PCR, and its TCRdb copy is limited to in-frame clones, with some not included. The repertoire consists of approximately 150,000 clones, with around 78% occurring once and the leading ten covering 1.5% to 2%. Source material: PBMCs. The receptor set was obtained from a woman between 18 and 30 years old in good health and CMV-seronegative.

This chain links TRBV5-8 with TRBJ1-1; D uncertain. Germline CDR1 and CDR2: SGHTS and YDEGEE. V lost 1 base to trimming and J lost 3 bases, with 10 bases between them. CDR3 length: 14 residues. The CDR3 loop reads CASSLREWYTEAFF. As DNA, the CDR3 is TGTGCCAGCAGCTTGAGGGAGTGGTACACTGAAGCTTTCTTT.

The chain has TRBV7-9 and TRBJ2-5; 11 bases are a match to TRBD2. There are 16 residues in the CDR3. In germline, CDR1 is SEHNR, CDR2 FQNEAQ (reference sequence). With V trimmed by 7 bases and J by 0 bases, 7 bases remained unmatched. The CDR3 DNA is TGTGCCAGCAACAAACTAGCGGGAGATCACCAAGAGACCCAGTACTTC. Residues: CASNKLAGDHQETQYF. The entire variable domain, with the rest obtained from reference TRBV7-9 and TRBJ2-5, is as follows: DTGVSQNPRHKITKRGQNVTFRCDPISEHNRLYWYRQTLGQGPEFLTYFQNEAQLEKSRLLSDRFSAERPKGSFSTLEIQRTEQGDSAMYLCASNKLAGDHQETQYFGPGTRLLVL.

The chain recombines TRBV7-9 with TRBJ1-4, with 9 bases that match TRBD1. The germline V gene has CDR1 SEHNR and CDR2 FQNEAQ (reference sequence). V dropped 5 bases and J dropped 8; count of bases not matched to a gene: 9. CDR3 length: 15 amino acids. The CDR3 here is CASSIDRGRQEKLFF. In DNA, the CDR3 is TGTGCCAGCAGCATCGACAGGGGGAGGCAAGAAAAACTGTTTTTT.

The chain combines TRBV4-3 with TRBJ2-6, with TRBD1 identical over 7 bases. Per the germline V gene, CDR1 is LGHNA and CDR2 is YSLEER. This CDR3 is 16 amino acids long. V lost 4 bases, J lost 4 bases, and 7 bases stayed unmatched. The CDR3: CASSRRQGTGANVLTF. In nucleotides, the CDR3 is TGCGCCAGCAGCCGTCGACAGGGCACCGGGGCCAACGTCCTGACTTTC.

V and J are TRBV4-3 and TRBJ2-2; 9 bases map to TRBD2. Germline CDR1 LGHNA, CDR2 YSLEER. This CDR3 has 20 residues. The V and J ends lost 0 bases and 2 bases, in that order; junction bases with no gene match: 13. The DNA for the CDR3 is TGCGCCAGCAGCCAAGACCCATATCCCCCGCGGGGGGGTAACACCGGGGAGCTGTTTTTT. Translation gives CASSQDPYPPRGGNTGELFF.

This clone was seen a handful of times. In DNA, the CDR3 is TGTGCCAGCAGTCCCCGGGGGGATGAAGCTTTCTTT. Protein product: CASSPRGDEAFF. The rearrangement links TRBV6-6 to TRBJ1-1; TRBD1 is a possible D gene (5 bases). V lost 5 bases to trimming and J lost 7 bases, with 11 bases between them. CDR1 MNHNY and CDR2 SVGAGI come from the germline V gene (reference sequence). The CDR3 sequence is 12 residues long.

V is TRBV4-2 and J is TRBJ2-7, with D possibly matching TRBD1 (6 bases). The germline V and J ends were trimmed by 1 base and 2 bases, with 12 bases remaining between them. CDR3 length: 15 amino acids. Germline CDR1 reads LGHNA; CDR2 reads YNFKEQ. CDR3 sequence: CASSQASRGPYEQYF. The CDR3 DNA reads TGTGCCAGCAGCCAAGCGAGCAGGGGCCCCTACGAGCAGTACTTC.

This clone came up a few times. The J gene is TRBJ1-1, the V gene TRBV25-1; D ambiguous. Trimming left V 5 bases short and J 7 bases short, with 8 bases between. This CDR3 has 11 residues. The germline gives CDR1 MGHDK, CDR2 SYGVNS. This chain's CDR3 is CASSIRGEAFF. CDR3 DNA sequence: TGTGCCAGCAGTATTCGGGGTGAAGCTTTCTTT.

Only one count was recorded for this clone. Here the CDR3 DNA reads TGTGCCAGCAGCGTCACAGGGGGCTCGGCCTACGAGCAGTACGTC. It yields the protein CASSVTGGSAYEQYV. The genes are TRBV6-5 and TRBJ2-7; TRBD1 agrees at 9 bases. This CDR3 has 15 amino acids. V lost 6 bases and J lost 2; bases outside the gene matches: 8. Per germline, CDR1 MNHEY and CDR2 SVGAGI.

CDR3 protein: CASSELAGGTYNEQFF. The CDR3 bases are TGTGCCAGCAGTGAGCTAGCGGGGGGCACCTACAATGAGCAGTTCTTC. This chain uses TRBV6-1 with TRBJ2-1; TRBD2 aligns across 11 bases. This CDR3 contains 16 residues. V shed 3 bases and J 2 bases; nucleotides not matched to a gene: 3. CDR1 and CDR2 from the germline V gene are MNHNS and SASEGT.

This clone appeared a single time. The genes are TRBV7-9 and TRBJ2-1; 11 nucleotides line up with TRBD2. V gave up 5 bases and J gave up 5 bases; unmatched junction bases: 5. The CDR3 consists of 15 residues. Looked up from germline, CDR1 is SEHNR and CDR2 is FQNEAQ (reference sequence). CDR3 sequence (DNA): TGTGCCAGCAGCCCCCTAGCGGGGGGTAACAATGAGCAGTTCTTC. Protein: CASSPLAGGNNEQFF. The variable domain in full, completed from reference TRBV7-9 and TRBJ2-1, reads DTGVSQNPRHKITKRGQNVTFRCDPISEHNRLYWYRQTLGQGPEFLTYFQNEAQLEKSRLLSDRFSAERPKGSFSTLEIQRTEQGDSAMYLCASSPLAGGNNEQFFGPGTRLTVL.

The V gene is TRBV7-9, the J gene TRBJ1-2; D unresolved. Germline assignment: CDR1 SEHNR and CDR2 FQNEAQ (reference sequence). V lost 1 base, J lost 7 bases, and 16 bases lay in between. This CDR3 is 15 amino acids long. The CDR3 region is CASSLERATSGGYTF. CDR3 coding DNA: TGTGCCAGCAGCTTAGAGAGGGCTACAAGCGGTGGCTACACCTTC.

With regard to this clone: Compared with germline, one end of the junction differs, possibly owing to a read error. The V and J genes are TRBV7-9 and TRBJ2-1, with D maybe TRBD2 (5 bases). Germline loops: CDR1 SEHNR, CDR2 FQNEAQ (reference sequence). The CDR3 length is 17 residues. This chain's CDR3 is CASTLYGILTSYNEQFF. CDR3 in DNA: TGTGCCAGCACCTTATACGGGATCTTGACGTCCTACAATGAGCAGTTCTTC. The full variable domain, with the rest looked up from reference TRBV7-9 and TRBJ2-1, is DTGVSQNPRHKITKRGQNVTFRCDPISEHNRLYWYRQTLGQGPEFLTYFQNEAQLEKSRLLSDRFSAERPKGSFSTLEIQRTEQGDSAMYLCASTLYGILTSYNEQFFGPGTRLTVL.

This clone turned up a few times. The J gene is TRBJ2-1, the V gene TRBV5-1; possibly TRBD1 for D (5 bases). V was trimmed by 0 bases and J by 1 base, leaving 11 bases between them. This CDR3 has 16 residues. Germline V gene lookup returns CDR1 SGHRS and CDR2 YFSETQ. In nucleotides, the CDR3 is TGCGCCAGCAGCTTGGAGGGGCTTGTTTCCTACAATGAGCAGTTCTTC. Translated, it gives CASSLEGLVSYNEQFF.

This chain links TRBV6-6 with TRBJ2-3, with D maybe TRBD2 (5 bases). This CDR3 is built from 13 residues. Germline lookup yields CDR1 MNHNY and CDR2 SVGAGI (reference sequence). Between the trimmed V and J ends, which lost 6 bases and 4 bases, there was a span of 11 bases. CDR3 protein: CASSSPGADTQYF. Written as DNA, the CDR3 is TGTGCCAGCAGCTCCCCCGGGGCAGATACGCAGTATTTT.

This sequence joins TRBV9 and TRBJ1-4; 7 bases are a match to TRBD1. Germline assignment: CDR1 SGDLS and CDR2 YYNGEE. V shed 0 bases, J shed 8 bases, and the junction held 7 bases outside the gene matches. CDR3 length: 15 residues. The CDR3 DNA follows: TGTGCCAGCAGCGTAGATACAGGGGTTAACGAAAAACTGTTTTTT. Translated: CASSVDTGVNEKLFF.

V is TRBV5-6 and J is TRBJ2-1; 9 bases match TRBD1. The V and J ends lost 4 bases and 7 bases, in that order; junction bases with no gene match: 6. CDR1 SGHDT and CDR2 YYEEEE come from the germline V gene. This CDR3 region has 14 residues. The CDR3 nucleotides read TGTGCCAGCAGCCGGGACAGGGTGTGGAATGAGCAGTTCTTC. This encodes CASSRDRVWNEQFF.

This clone has a handful of counts. CDR3 residues: CASTLTTGAVRKNIQYF. The CDR3 coding sequence is TGTGCCAGCACCCTAACAACCGGAGCGGTGCGCAAAAACATTCAGTACTTC. The chain joins TRBV21-1 to TRBJ2-4; the DNA was not compared with TRBD2, the D call given in the table. TRBV21-1 is a recognized pseudogene. CDR3 size: 17 residues.